One TCR beta chain is described in this entry. Antigen unknown. The sample originates from a study of glioma-infiltrating T cells after dendritic cell vaccination. On the study more broadly: Monocyte-derived dendritic cells, cultured less than 9 days with IL-4 and GM-CSF, were pulsed with autologous tumor lysate.

The immunoSEQ assay amplified TCRB CDR3 from up to about 2 ug DNA. TCRdb's copy holds only in-frame clones and misses some; the assay was immunoSEQ multiplex PCR. The sample yields about 73,000 clones, more than 65% seen once. PBMC sampling occurred before vaccination, two weeks after the third dose, and at progression. The CDR3 runs to 14 residues. The germline V gene has CDR1 LNHDA and CDR2 SQIVND (reference sequence). The V and J ends lost 6 bases and 5 bases respectively, with 16 bases between them. General study points: Higher TCR clonality did not directly relate to longer survival.

This specimen consisted of blood, obtained before dendritic cell vaccination. The receptor comes from a human donor with glioblastoma. The chain uses TRBV19 and TRBJ1-2; D is possibly TRBD1 (6 bases). The CDR3 here is CASSFTGSQYGYTF. The CDR3 DNA sequence: TGTGCCAGTAGCTTCACAGGGTCCCAATATGGCTACACCTTC.